These 17 T cell receptor beta chains came from one sample sequenced in a study of STAT3 mutations in large granular lymphocyte leukemia. Notes on the study in general: At least one immunodominant TCR beta clonotype appeared in every T-cell large granular lymphocyte leukemia patient.

The antigens these receptors bind are not known. TCRdb's table, derived via immunoSEQ multiplex PCR, lists solely in-frame clones and lacks some. The profile shows thousands of clones, about 45% of them singletons. The sequenced sample consisted of peripheral blood mononuclear cells. All receptors come from a woman between 65 and 79 years old with T-cell large granular lymphocyte leukemia. Some clones in this sample may be carry-over from other donors' samples.

The chain carries TRBV7-9 and TRBJ2-5; D is perhaps TRBD1 (6 bases). This CDR3 has 13 amino acids. The germline V gene encodes CDR1 SEHNR and CDR2 FQNEAQ (reference sequence). V lost 7 bases to trimming and J lost 4 bases, with 13 bases between them. CDR3 amino acids: CASTNRAAETQYF. CDR3 sequence (DNA): TGTGCCAGCACCAACAGGGCGGCAGAGACCCAGTACTTC.

In this sample, this clone turned up a few times. This sequence joins TRBV20-1 and TRBJ2-7; D not certain. CDR1 and CDR2 from the germline V gene are DFQATT and SNEGSKA (reference sequence). Trimming took off 6 bases at V and 4 bases at J, with 10 bases between the two ends. This CDR3 region has 11 residues. The CDR3 DNA is TGCAGTGCCGGTTCACCTTACGAGCAGTACTTC. Amino acids: CSAGSPYEQYF.

V is TRBV6-5 and J is TRBJ2-1, with D unresolved. V was cut by 3 bases and J by 9 bases, with 6 bases left in between. CDR1 and CDR2 from the germline V gene are MNHEY and SVGAGI. The CDR3 covers 11 residues. The CDR3 nucleotides are TGTGCCAGCAGTTATGGGCCTGAGCAGTTCTTC. It yields the protein CASSYGPEQFF.

The chain joins TRBV18 to TRBJ1-1; D gene ambiguous. Germline V gives CDR1 KGHSH, CDR2 LQKENI. Trimming removed 0 bases at V and 4 bases at J, with 9 bases between. The CDR3 is 14 amino acids. Here the CDR3 reads CASSPPSKLTEAFF. DNA of the CDR3: TGTGCCAGCTCACCACCCTCTAAACTCACTGAAGCTTTCTTT.

V and J are TRBV7-9 and TRBJ2-1; D is possibly TRBD1 (6 bases). Germline V gives CDR1 SEHNR, CDR2 FQNEAQ (reference sequence). This CDR3 is built from 15 residues. Trimming stripped 3 bases from V and 3 bases from J, with 12 bases between. The CDR3 is CASSFLTGVYNEQFF. In DNA form, the CDR3 reads TGTGCCAGCAGCTTCCTGACAGGCGTCTACAATGAGCAGTTCTTC.

The chain links TRBV5-1 to TRBJ1-4; D is possibly TRBD1 (5 bases). This CDR3 region has 17 residues. In germline, CDR1 is SGHRS, CDR2 YFSETQ. Trimming removed 1 base from V and 0 bases from J, with 13 bases in between. CDR3 protein: CASSLSPGSATNEKLFF. The CDR3 DNA reads TGCGCCAGCAGCTTGTCGCCAGGGAGTGCAACTAATGAAAAACTGTTTTTT.

This chain's CDR3 is CAWSYPSVASTDTQYF. The CDR3, as DNA: TGTGCCTGGAGTTACCCTAGCGTGGCTAGCACAGATACGCAGTATTTT. The V call is TRBV30, the J call TRBJ2-3, with D maybe TRBD2 (6 bases). The germline V and J ends were trimmed by 2 bases and 0 bases, with 15 bases remaining between them. This CDR3 has 16 residues. Germline loops: CDR1 GTSNPN, CDR2 SVGIG (reference sequence).

This clone is medium-sized by share. The rearrangement joins TRBV28 to TRBJ2-7; D is unresolved. The germline V gene has CDR1 MDHEN and CDR2 SYDVKM. The ends were cut back, 4 bases at V and 3 bases at J, with 4 bases in the middle. The CDR3 length is 11 residues. The CDR3 DNA reads TGTGCCAGCAGTTCCTTCTACGAGCAGTACTTC. Its protein is CASSSFYEQYF.

The J gene is TRBJ1-2, the V gene TRBV19; D gene ambiguous. The germline CDR1 and CDR2 sequences are LNHDA and SQIVND (reference sequence). Trimming left V 4 bases short and J 4 bases short, with 10 bases between. This CDR3 is built from 13 residues. DNA of the CDR3: TGTGCCAGTAGTACTGCGATCTCCTATGGCTACACCTTC. The encoded protein is CASSTAISYGYTF.

The chain couples TRBV30 to TRBJ1-5; the match to TRBD1 covers 7 bases. Germline-derived CDR1 and CDR2 are GTSNPN and SVGIG (reference sequence). V shed 1 base and J 4 bases; nucleotides not matched to a gene: 4. The CDR3 is made up of 14 amino acids. The CDR3 DNA follows: TGTGCCTGGAGTGCGGGACAGCGAAATCAGCCCCAGCATTTT. It specifies CAWSAGQRNQPQHF.

This clone was detected a few times. The chain combines TRBV5-1 with TRBJ2-4; weak D call: TRBD1 (6 bases). CDR1 SGHRS and CDR2 YFSETQ come from the germline V gene. The CDR3 length is 14 residues. The V end lost 3 bases, the J end lost 8 bases, and 15 bases lay between the germline ends. The CDR3 here is CASSSGTPGDIQYF. Written as DNA, the CDR3 is TGCGCCAGCAGCTCCGGGACCCCAGGGGACATTCAGTACTTC.

This chain connects TRBV30 to TRBJ2-6; D call uncertain. Trimming removed 3 bases at V and 0 bases at J, with 3 bases between. Germline-derived CDR1 and CDR2 are GTSNPN and SVGIG (reference sequence). CDR3 length: 13 amino acids. The CDR3 protein is CAWRVSGANVLTF. The CDR3, as DNA: TGTGCCTGGAGGGTCTCTGGGGCCAACGTCCTGACTTTC.

A few counts support this clone. The rearrangement joins TRBV5-1 to TRBJ1-1, with 9 bases that match TRBD1. The ends lost 4 bases at V and 8 bases at J; junction bases unmatched: 12. The CDR3 totals 15 residues. The germline V gene has CDR1 SGHRS and CDR2 YFSETQ. The CDR3 region is CASSGGQGLLHEAFF. CDR3 nucleotides: TGCGCCAGCAGCGGGGGACAGGGACTACTCCACGAAGCTTTCTTT.

This clone was counted only a few times. CDR3 sequence (DNA): TGCGCCAGCAGCTTGGGGGACCGCACCTACGAGCAGTACTTC. This gives the protein CASSLGDRTYEQYF. The V and J genes are TRBV5-1 and TRBJ2-7; D assignment may be TRBD1 or TRBD2 (5 bases each). The V end lost 0 bases, the J end lost 2 bases, and 9 bases lay between the germline ends. Germline CDR1 SGHRS, CDR2 YFSETQ. The CDR3 spans 14 residues.

V is TRBV11-1 and J is TRBJ2-7, with D perhaps TRBD1 (5 bases). V was clipped by 0 bases and J by 6 bases, with 18 bases between them. The length of the CDR3 is 16 residues. CDR1 is SGHAT, CDR2 FQDESV, per germline (reference sequence). The CDR3 DNA reads as TGTGCCAGCAGCTTAGCGAACAGGATACCCCCCTCCGAGCAGTACTTC. Encoded protein: CASSLANRIPPSEQYF.

The J gene is TRBJ1-2, the V gene TRBV5-5; D perhaps matches TRBD1 (5 bases). Germline CDR1 SGHKS, CDR2 YYEKEE (reference sequence). V was trimmed by 4 bases and J by 4 bases, leaving 17 bases between them. The CDR3 consists of 15 residues. CDR3 loop: CASSPDSTLFYGYTF. As DNA, the CDR3 is TGTGCCAGCAGCCCCGACAGCACCCTTTTCTATGGCTACACCTTC.

This chain uses TRBV30 with TRBJ2-3; possible D gene TRBD2, 6 bases. Germline CDR1 is GTSNPN and CDR2 is SVGIG (reference sequence). With 0 bases removed from V and 3 bases from J, the gap between germline ends came to 13 bases. CDR3 length: 15 residues. Here the CDR3 reads CAWSVARGSTDTQYF. The DNA of the CDR3 is TGTGCCTGGAGTGTAGCACGGGGGAGTACAGATACGCAGTATTTT. The entire variable domain, with the rest obtained from reference TRBV30 and TRBJ2-3, is as follows: SQTIHQWPATLVQPVGSPLSLECTVEGTSNPNLYWYRQAAGRGLQLLFYSVGIGQISSEVPQNLSASRPQDRQFILSSKKLLLSDSGFYLCAWSVARGSTDTQYFGPGTRLTVL.